This entry is about one TCR beta chain. The antigen is not known. Researchers built TCR beta libraries using quantitative 5'-RACE with molecular barcodes. One entry per CDR3 protein results from TCRdb running MiXCR on the 5' RACE reads. This table has 700,000 to 850,000 distinct CDR3 sequences, around 11% appearing once. The sample comes from a study of CD8 T cells in ankylosing spondylitis. Study results and limitations: Blood from ankylosing spondylitis patients appeared to carry a characteristic roughly 8-variant TCR beta motif.

CDR1 is ENHRY and CDR2 is SYGVKD in the germline V gene. The germline V and J ends were trimmed by 0 bases and 10 bases, with 7 bases remaining between them. The CDR3 consists of 12 residues. The TCR sequence derives from a male donor with ankylosing spondylitis. The V gene is TRBV10-3, the J gene TRBJ2-1; D unclear. Sequenced material: blood, either unsorted or a sorted T cell fraction (not recorded which). The CDR3 DNA sequence: TGTGCCATCAGTGAGTCCTTCCTAGAGCAGTTCTTC. It codes for CAISESFLEQFF.